Included here is one TCR beta chain sequence, with context. Its antigen is unknown. This entry comes from a study of T cell responses to AZD1222 COVID-19 vaccine. Generated by immunoSEQ multiplex PCR, the TCRdb table keeps only in-frame clones and is missing some. The repertoire holds 120,000 or so clones, with roughly 86% as singletons. Study-level findings and limits: Increases in Spike-specific TCR breadth and depth were seen after two AZD1222 doses. Mapped onto spike, vaccine-associated CD4 TCRs spanned it and were dominant at 160-218 and 743-854.

This TCR was sampled from an adult in good health. The sample consisted of peripheral blood, taken on day 0 of AZD1222 vaccination.

The CDR3 sequence: CASSRDDRSSPDTQYF. The CDR3 DNA follows: TGCGCCAGCAGCCGGGATGACAGGTCTTCCCCAGATACGCAGTATTTT. This rearrangement joins TRBV5-1 to TRBJ2-3, with D perhaps matching TRBD1 (6 bases). V was clipped by 4 bases and J by 4 bases, with 19 bases between them. CDR3 length equals 16 residues. Germline CDR1 is SGHRS and CDR2 is YFSETQ.